This T cell receptor (beta chain) came from a study of blood T cells in healthy people across ages. Study-wide findings and caveats: A greater number of naive CD4+ cells and higher diversity distinguished long-lived donors from aged donors.

In its sample, this clonotype was seen a few times. Its target is unknown. The CDR3 covers 15 residues. Germline CDR1 and CDR2: MNHEY and SMNVEV (reference sequence). The V end lost 0 bases, the J end lost 8 bases, and 14 bases lay between the germline ends. Primers used in a second PCR of about 6 to 12 cycles were a sample-barcoded 5' primer and a J-beta primer mix. TCRdb reanalysed the 5' RACE reads using MiXCR and keeps one entry per CDR3 protein. The sample records 500,000 to 550,000 distinct CDR3 sequences, around 24% being singletons. The sample providers were healthy Caucasian people from Russia, aged about 6 to 95. The sample also formed part of further work on T cells of mothers and their children.

The sequence derives from a boy between 10 and 17 years old in good health. J is TRBJ2-4 and V is TRBV27; the D gene is possibly TRBD2 (7 bases). Sequenced material: blood. CDR3 amino acids: CASSLSVTGRDIQYF. The CDR3, as DNA: TGTGCCAGCAGTTTATCAGTAACAGGGAGGGACATTCAGTACTTC.